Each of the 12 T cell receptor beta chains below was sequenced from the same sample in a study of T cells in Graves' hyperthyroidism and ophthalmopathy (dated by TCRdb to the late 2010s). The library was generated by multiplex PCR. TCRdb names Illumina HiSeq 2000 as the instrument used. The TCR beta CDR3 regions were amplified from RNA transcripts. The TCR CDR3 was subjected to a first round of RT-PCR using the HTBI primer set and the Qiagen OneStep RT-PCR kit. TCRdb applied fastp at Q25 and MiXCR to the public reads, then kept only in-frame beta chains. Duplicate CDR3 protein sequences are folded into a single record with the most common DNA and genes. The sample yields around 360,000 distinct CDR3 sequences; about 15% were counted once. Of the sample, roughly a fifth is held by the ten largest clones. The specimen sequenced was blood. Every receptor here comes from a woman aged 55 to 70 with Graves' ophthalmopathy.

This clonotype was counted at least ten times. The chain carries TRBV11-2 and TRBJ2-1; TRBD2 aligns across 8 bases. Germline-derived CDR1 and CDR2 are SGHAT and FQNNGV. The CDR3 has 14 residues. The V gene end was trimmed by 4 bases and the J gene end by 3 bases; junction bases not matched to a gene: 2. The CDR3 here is CASSYSGSYNEQFF. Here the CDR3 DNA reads TGTGCCAGCAGCTACAGCGGGAGCTACAATGAGCAGTTCTTC.

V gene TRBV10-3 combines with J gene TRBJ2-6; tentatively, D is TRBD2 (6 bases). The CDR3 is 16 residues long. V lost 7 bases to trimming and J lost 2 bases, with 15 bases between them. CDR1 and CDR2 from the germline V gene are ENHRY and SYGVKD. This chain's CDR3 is CAITRDLGPGANVLTF. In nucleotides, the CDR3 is TGTGCCATCACCCGGGACTTAGGACCTGGGGCCAACGTCCTGACTTTC.

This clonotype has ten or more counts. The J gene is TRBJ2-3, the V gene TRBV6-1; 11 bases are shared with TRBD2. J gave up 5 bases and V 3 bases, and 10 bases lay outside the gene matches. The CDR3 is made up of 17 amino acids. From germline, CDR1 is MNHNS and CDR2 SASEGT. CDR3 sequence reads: CASSEAFLAGGGDTQYF. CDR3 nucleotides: TGTGCCAGCAGTGAGGCCTTTCTAGCGGGAGGTGGAGATACGCAGTATTTT.

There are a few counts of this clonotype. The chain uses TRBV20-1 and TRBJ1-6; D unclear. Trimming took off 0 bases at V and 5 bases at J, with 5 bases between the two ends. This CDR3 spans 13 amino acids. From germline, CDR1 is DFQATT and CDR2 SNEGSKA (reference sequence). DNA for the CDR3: TGCAGTGCTAGAGAGTACGATAATTCACCCCTCCACTTT. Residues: CSAREYDNSPLHF.

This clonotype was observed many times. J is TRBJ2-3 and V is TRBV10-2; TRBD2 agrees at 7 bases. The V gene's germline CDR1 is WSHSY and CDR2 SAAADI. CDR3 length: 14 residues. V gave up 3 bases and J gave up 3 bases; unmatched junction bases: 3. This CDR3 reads CASSEHGRTDTQYF. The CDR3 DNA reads TGCGCCAGCAGTGAACACGGGAGGACAGATACGCAGTATTTT.

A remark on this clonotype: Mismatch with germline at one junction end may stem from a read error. CDR3 DNA sequence: TGTGCCAGCGGCAAGGTGAACACCGGGGAGCTGTCTTTT. This codes for CASGKVNTGELSF. V and J are TRBV12-3 or TRBV12-4 and TRBJ2-2; TRBD2 is a possible D gene (5 bases). This CDR3 has 13 residues.

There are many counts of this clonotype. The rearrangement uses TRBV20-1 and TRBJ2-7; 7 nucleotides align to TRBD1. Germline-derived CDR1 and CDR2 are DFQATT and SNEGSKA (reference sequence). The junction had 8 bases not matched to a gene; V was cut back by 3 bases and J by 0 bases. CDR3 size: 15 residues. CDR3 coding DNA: TGCAGTGCTAGGGCCGACAGGGACCTCTCCTACGAGCAGTACTTC. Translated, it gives CSARADRDLSYEQYF.

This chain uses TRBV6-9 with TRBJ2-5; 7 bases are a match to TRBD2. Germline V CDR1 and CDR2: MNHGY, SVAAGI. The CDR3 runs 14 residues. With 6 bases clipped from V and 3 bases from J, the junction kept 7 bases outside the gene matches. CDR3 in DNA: TGTGCCAGCAGATATAGCGGGTTCGAAGAGACCCAGTACTTC. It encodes CASRYSGFEETQYF.

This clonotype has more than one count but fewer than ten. The CDR3 DNA sequence: TGTGCCAGCAGCCAAGTAACAGGGACAGGGACCCCTTCTATCTATGGCTACACCTTC. Its translation is CASSQVTGTGTPSIYGYTF. This chain uses TRBV3-1 with TRBJ1-2; 9 bases fit TRBD1. V was clipped by 1 base and J by 4 bases; unmatched bases: 16. Per germline, CDR1 LGHDT and CDR2 YNNKEL (reference sequence). The CDR3 extends over 19 amino acids.

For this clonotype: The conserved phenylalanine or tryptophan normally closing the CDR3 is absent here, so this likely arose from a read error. CDR3 protein: CASSLGQGAYEQYS. CDR3 nucleotides: TGCGCCAGCAGCCTCGGACAGGGGGCCTACGAGCAGTACTCC. This chain links TRBV5-1 with TRBJ2-7; 10 bases align to TRBD1. The CDR3 has 14 residues. The V gene end was trimmed by 4 bases and the J gene end by 2 bases; junction bases not matched to a gene: 3. Germline V lookup: CDR1 SGHRS, CDR2 YFSETQ.

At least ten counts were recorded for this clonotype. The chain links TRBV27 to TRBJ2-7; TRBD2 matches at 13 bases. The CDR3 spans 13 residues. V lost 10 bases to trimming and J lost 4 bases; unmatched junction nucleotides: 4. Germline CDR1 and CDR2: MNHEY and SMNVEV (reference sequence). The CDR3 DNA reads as TGTGCCACCTCACTAGCGGGAGGGTACGAGCAGTACTTC. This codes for CATSLAGGYEQYF.

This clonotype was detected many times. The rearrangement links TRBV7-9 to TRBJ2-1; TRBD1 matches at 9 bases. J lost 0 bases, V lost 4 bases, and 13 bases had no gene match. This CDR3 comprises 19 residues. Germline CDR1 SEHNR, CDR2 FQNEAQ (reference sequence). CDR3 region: CASSSDRGQTQSSYNEQFF. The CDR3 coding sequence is TGTGCCAGCAGCTCGGACAGGGGTCAAACTCAGAGCTCCTACAATGAGCAGTTCTTC. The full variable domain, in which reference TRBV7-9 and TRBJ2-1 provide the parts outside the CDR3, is DTGVSQNPRHKITKRGQNVTFRCDPISEHNRLYWYRQTLGQGPEFLTYFQNEAQLEKSRLLSDRFSAERPKGSFSTLEIQRTEQGDSAMYLCASSSDRGQTQSSYNEQFFGPGTRLTVL.